The entry below gives a single TCR beta chain sequence along with its context. This sample is drawn from a study of read filtering for tumor transcriptome and immune sequencing. Across the whole study: Patients were around 17 male and some 15 female, mean age 65.9 years, range about 47 to 85.

The library was built from 400 ng RNA with molecular barcoded adaptors for alpha/delta and beta/gamma chains. TCRdb passed the reads through MiXCR, listing each CDR3 protein once. The table lists 120,000 or so distinct CDR3 sequences, over 10% of them singletons. At the time of active disease, bone marrow was collected from every patient. The TCR sequence derives from a donor at least 40 years old with multiple myeloma. Sequenced: a population of CD138-negative cells sorted from bone marrow.

The CDR3 loop reads CASSDGQGGRPTQYF. CDR3 nucleotide sequence: TGTGCCAGCAGCGACGGACAGGGAGGCAGGCCGACCCAGTACTTC. The chain employs TRBV11-2 and TRBJ2-5; 8 bases match TRBD1. The germline V gene encodes CDR1 SGHAT and CDR2 FQNNGV. Germline trimming cut 5 bases from V and 7 bases from J; bases unmatched to any gene: 12. The CDR3 runs 15 residues.